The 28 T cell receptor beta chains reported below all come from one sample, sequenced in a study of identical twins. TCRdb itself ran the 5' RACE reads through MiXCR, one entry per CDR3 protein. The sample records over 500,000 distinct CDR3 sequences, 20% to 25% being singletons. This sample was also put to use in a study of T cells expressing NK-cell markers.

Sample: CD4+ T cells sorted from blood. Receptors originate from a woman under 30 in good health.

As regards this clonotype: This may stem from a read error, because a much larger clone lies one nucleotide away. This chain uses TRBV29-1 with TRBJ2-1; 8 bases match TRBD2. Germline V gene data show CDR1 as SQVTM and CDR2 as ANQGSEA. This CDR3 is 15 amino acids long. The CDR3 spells CSAESRTSRTNEQFF. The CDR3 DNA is TGCAGCGCTGAATCCCGGACTAGCCGTACCAATGAGCAGTTCTTC.

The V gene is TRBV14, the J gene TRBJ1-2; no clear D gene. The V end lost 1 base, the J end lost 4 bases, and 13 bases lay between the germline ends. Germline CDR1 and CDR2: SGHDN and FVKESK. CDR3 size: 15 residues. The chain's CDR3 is CASSQGRPPSYGYTF. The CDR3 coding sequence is TGTGCCAGCAGCCAAGGAAGACCCCCTAGCTATGGCTACACCTTC. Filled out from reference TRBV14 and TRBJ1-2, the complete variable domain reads EAGVTQFPSHSVIEKGQTVTLRCDPISGHDNLYWYRRVMGKEIKFLLHFVKESKQDESGMPNNRFLAERTGGTYSTLKVQPAELEDSGVYFCASSQGRPPSYGYTFGSGTRLTVV.

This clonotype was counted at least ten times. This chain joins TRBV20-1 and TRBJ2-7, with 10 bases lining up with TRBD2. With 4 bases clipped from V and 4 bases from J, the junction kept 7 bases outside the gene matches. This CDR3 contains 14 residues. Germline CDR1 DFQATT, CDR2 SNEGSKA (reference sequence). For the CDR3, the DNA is TGCAGTGCTAAAAGGACTAGCGGTGGATACGAGCAGTACTTC. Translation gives CSAKRTSGGYEQYF.

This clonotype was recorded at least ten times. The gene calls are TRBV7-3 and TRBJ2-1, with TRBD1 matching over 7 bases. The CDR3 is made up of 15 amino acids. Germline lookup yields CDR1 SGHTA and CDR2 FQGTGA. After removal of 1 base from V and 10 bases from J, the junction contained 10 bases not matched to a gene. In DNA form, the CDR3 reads TGTGCCAGCAGCTTAAATGGGGCACTCAGGGGGGAGCAGTTCTTC. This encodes CASSLNGALRGEQFF.

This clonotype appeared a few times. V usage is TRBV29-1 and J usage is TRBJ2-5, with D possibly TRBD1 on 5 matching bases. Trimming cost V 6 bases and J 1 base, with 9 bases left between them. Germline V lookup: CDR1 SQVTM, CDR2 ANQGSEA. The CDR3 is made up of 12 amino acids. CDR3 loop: CSVTGFQETQYF. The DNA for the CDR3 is TGCAGCGTAACAGGATTCCAAGAGACCCAGTACTTC.

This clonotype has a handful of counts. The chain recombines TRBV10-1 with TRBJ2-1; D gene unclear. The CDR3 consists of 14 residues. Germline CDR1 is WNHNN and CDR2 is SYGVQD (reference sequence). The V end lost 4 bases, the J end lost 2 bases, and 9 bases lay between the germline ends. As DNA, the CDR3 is TGCGCCAGCAGTGCGGCAGGCGCCTACAATGAGCAGTTCTTC. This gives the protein CASSAAGAYNEQFF.

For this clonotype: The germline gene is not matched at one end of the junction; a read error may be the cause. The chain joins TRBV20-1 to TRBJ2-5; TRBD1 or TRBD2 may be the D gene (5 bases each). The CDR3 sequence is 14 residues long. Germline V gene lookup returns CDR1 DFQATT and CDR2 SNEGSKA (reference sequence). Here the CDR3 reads CSARGKLNRDPGNF. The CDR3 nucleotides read TGCAGTGCTAGAGGGAAGTTAAACCGGGACCCTGGCAACTTC.

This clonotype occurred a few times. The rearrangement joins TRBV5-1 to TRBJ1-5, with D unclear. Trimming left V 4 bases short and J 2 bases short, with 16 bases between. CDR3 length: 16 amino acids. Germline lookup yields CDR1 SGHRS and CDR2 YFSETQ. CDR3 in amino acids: CASSPDGRVGNQPQHF. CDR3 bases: TGCGCCAGCAGCCCAGACGGAAGGGTGGGCAATCAGCCCCAGCATTTT.

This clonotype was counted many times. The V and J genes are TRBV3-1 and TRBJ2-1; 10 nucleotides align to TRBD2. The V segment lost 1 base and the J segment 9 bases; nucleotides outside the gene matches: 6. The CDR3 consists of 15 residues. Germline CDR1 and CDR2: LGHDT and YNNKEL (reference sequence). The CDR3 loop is CASSQASGGGGEQFF. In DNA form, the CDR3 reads TGTGCCAGCAGCCAAGCGAGCGGGGGGGGGGGTGAGCAGTTCTTC.

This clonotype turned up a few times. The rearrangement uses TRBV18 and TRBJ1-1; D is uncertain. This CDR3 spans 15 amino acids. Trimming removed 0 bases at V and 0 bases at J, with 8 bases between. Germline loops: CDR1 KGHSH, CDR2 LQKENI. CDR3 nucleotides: TGTGCCAGCTCACCACCCGGATCGATGAACACTGAAGCTTTCTTT. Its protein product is CASSPPGSMNTEAFF.

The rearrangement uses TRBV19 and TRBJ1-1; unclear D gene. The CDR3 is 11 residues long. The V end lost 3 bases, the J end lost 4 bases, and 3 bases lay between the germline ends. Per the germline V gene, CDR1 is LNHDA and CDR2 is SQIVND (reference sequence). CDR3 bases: TGTGCCAGTAGTATGGGCACTGAAGCTTTCTTT. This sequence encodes CASSMGTEAFF. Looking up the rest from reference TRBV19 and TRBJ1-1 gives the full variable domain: DGGITQSPKYLFRKEGQNVTLSCEQNLNHDAMYWYRQDPGQGLRLIYYSQIVNDFQKGDIAEGYSVSREKKESFPLTVTSAQKNPTAFYLCASSMGTEAFFGQGTRLTVV.

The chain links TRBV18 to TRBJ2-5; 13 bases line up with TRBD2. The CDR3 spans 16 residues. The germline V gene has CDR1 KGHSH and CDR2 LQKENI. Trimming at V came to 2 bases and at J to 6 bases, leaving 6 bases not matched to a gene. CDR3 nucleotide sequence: TGTGCCAGCTCACCAACGGGACTAGCGGGGTTGCAGACCCAGTACTTC. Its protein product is CASSPTGLAGLQTQYF.

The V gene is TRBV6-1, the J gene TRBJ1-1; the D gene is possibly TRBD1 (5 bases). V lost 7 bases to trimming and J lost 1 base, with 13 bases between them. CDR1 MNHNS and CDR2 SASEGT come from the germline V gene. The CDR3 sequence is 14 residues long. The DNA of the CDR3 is TGTGCCAGCACTCTGAGAGGGACGAACACTGAAGCTTTCTTT. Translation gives CASTLRGTNTEAFF.

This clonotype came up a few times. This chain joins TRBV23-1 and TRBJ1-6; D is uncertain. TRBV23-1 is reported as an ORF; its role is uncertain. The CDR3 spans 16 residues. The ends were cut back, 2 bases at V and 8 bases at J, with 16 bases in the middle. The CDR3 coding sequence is TGCGCCAGCAGTCAAACGGGCGACTCGTCGGATTCACCCCTCCACTTT. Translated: CASSQTGDSSDSPLHF.

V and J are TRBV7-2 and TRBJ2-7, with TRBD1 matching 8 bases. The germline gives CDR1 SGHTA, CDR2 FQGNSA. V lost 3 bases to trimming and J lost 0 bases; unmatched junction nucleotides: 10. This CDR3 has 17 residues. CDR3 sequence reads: CASSLTGAGPFSYEQYF. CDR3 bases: TGTGCCAGCAGCTTGACAGGGGCCGGCCCCTTCTCCTACGAGCAGTACTTC.

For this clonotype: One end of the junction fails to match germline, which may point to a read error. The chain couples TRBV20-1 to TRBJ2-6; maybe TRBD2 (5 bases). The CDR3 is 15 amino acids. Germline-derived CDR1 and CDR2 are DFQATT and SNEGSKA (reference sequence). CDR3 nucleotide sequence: TGCAGTGCTAGAAGGCCCGGGGTTGGGACCAACGTCCTGACTTTC. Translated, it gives CSARRPGVGTNVLTF.

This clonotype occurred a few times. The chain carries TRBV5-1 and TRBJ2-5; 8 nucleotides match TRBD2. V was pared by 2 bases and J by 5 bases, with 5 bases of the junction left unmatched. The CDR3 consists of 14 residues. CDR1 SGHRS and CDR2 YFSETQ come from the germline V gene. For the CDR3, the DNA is TGCGCCAGCAGCTTCGGGGGGGCCGGGGAGACCCAGTACTTC. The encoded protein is CASSFGGAGETQYF. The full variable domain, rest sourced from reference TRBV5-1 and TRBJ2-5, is KAGVTQTPRYLIKTRGQQVTLSCSPISGHRSVSWYQQTPGQGLQFLFEYFSETQRNKGNFPGRFSGRQFSNSRSEMNVSTLELGDSALYLCASSFGGAGETQYFGPGTRLLVL.

The CDR3 bases are TGCGCCAGCAGCCAAGGACTAGCGGGAGGGTCCGAACTCTACAATGAGCAGTTCTTC. Amino acids: CASSQGLAGGSELYNEQFF. The chain links TRBV4-3 to TRBJ2-1, with 14 bases lining up with TRBD2. CDR3 size: 19 residues. Trimming at V came to 1 base and at J to 3 bases, leaving 8 bases not matched to a gene. The V gene's germline CDR1 is LGHNA and CDR2 YSLEER.

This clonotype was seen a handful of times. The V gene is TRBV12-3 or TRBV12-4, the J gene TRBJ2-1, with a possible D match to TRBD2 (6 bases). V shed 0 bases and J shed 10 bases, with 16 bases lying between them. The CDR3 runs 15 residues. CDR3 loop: CASSLALIIRGEQFF. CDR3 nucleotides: TGTGCCAGCAGTTTAGCGCTAATCATACGGGGGGAGCAGTTCTTC.

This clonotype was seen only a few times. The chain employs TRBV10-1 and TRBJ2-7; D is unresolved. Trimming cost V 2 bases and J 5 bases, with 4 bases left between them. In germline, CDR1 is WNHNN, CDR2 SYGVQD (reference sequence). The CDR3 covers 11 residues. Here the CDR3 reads CASSEAHEQYF. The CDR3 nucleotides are TGCGCCAGCAGTGAGGCTCACGAGCAGTACTTC.

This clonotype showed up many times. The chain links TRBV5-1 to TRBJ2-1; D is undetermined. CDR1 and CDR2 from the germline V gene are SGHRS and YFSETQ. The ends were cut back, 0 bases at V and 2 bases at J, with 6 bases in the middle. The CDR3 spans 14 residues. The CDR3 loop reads CASSLVGTYNEQFF. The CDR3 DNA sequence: TGCGCCAGCAGCTTGGTAGGAACCTACAATGAGCAGTTCTTC.

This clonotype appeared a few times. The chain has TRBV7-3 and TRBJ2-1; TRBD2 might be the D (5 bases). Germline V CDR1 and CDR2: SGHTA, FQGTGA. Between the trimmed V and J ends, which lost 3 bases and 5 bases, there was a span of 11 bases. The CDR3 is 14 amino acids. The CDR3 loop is CASSFSLGNNEQFF. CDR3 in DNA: TGTGCCAGCAGCTTTTCCCTCGGGAACAATGAGCAGTTCTTC.

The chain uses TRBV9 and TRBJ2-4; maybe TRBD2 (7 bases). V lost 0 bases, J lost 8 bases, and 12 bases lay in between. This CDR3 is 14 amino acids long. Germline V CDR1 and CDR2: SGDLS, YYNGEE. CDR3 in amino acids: CASSVDQGGDIQYF. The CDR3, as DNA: TGTGCCAGCAGCGTAGACCAAGGGGGGGACATTCAGTACTTC.

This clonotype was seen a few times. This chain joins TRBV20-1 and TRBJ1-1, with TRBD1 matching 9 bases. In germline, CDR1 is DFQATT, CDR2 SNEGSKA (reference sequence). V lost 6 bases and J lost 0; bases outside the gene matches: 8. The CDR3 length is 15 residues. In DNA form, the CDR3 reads TGCAGTGCCAATACAGGGGGCCTGATGAACACTGAAGCTTTCTTT. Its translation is CSANTGGLMNTEAFF.

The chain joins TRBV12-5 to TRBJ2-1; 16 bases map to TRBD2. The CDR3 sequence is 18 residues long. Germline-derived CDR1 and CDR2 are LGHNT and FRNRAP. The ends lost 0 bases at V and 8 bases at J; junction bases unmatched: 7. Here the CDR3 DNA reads TGTGCTAGTGGTTTGGTACGGGGACTAGCGGGAGGGCCCGATGAGCAGTTCTTC. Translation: CASGLVRGLAGGPDEQFF.

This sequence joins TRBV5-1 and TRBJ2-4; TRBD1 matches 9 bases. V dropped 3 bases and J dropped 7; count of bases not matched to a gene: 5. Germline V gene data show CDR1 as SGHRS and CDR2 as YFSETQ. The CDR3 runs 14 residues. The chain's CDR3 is CASSSHRGQNIQYF. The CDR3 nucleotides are TGCGCCAGCAGCTCCCACAGGGGGCAGAACATTCAGTACTTC.

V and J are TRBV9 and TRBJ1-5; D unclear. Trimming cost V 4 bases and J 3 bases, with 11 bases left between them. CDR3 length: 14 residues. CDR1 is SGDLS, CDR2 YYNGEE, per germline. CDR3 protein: CASSPGEVNQPQHF. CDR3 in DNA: TGTGCCAGCAGCCCGGGAGAAGTCAATCAGCCCCAGCATTTT.

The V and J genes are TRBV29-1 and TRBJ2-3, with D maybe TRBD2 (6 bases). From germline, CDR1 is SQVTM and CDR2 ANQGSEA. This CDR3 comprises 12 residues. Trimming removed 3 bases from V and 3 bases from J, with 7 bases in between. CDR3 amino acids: CSVDAGTDTQYF. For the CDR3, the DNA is TGCAGCGTTGACGCGGGGACAGATACGCAGTATTTT.